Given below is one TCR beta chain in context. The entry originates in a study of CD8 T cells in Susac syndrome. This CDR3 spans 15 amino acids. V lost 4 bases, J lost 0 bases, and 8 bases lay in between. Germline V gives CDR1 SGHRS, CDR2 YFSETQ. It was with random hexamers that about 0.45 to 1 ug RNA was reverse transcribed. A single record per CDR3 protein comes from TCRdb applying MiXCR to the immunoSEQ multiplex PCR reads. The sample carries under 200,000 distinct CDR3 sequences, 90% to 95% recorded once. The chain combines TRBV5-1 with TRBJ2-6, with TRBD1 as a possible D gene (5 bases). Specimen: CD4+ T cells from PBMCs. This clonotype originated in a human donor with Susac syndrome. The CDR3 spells CASSPDTSGANVLTF. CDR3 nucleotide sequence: TGCGCCAGCAGCCCGGACACCTCTGGGGCCAACGTCCTGACTTTC.